Described below is a single T cell receptor (beta chain) sequence and its context. The data were obtained in a study of blood T cell repertoires in COVID-19. Libraries were prepared by immunoSEQ multiplex PCR; TCRdb keeps only in-frame clonotypes and omits some of them. The sample holds roughly 76,000 clones, approximately 80% seen once. CDR3 length: 17 residues. The V end was cut by 0 bases, the J end by 0 bases, with 12 bases between. Germline V gene sequence: CDR1 LGHDT, CDR2 YNNKEL (reference sequence). The specimen was peripheral blood. This TCR came from a human donor in a cohort sampled during active COVID-19. This rearrangement joins TRBV3-1 (or the pseudogene TRBV3-2) to TRBJ2-1; D is uncertain. The CDR3 DNA reads TGTGCCAGCAGCCAAGATCGTGTCAGTGTCTCCTACAATGAGCAGTTCTTC. Amino acids: CASSQDRVSVSYNEQFF.